A selection of T cell receptor beta chains follows, all from one sample in a study of blood T cell repertoires in COVID-19. The method was immunoSEQ multiplex PCR; TCRdb's version includes in-frame clones alone and lacks a portion of them. Counted here are about 240,000 clones, 80% to 90% occurring once; the ten biggest clones make up less than 4.5%. Material: peripheral blood. The receptors were gathered from a man aged 50-59 years with acute or convalescent COVID-19. CDR3s leave out the opening cysteine and the closing phenylalanine or tryptophan. Fields, in order: V gene, D gene, CDR3 length, CDR3 protein. A D gene is named only where the DNA matches it firmly.

V gene: TRBV7-3
D gene: TRBD2
CDR3 length: 17
CDR3 protein: ASSLQGRLAGFPYNEQF

V gene: TRBV24-1
D gene: -
CDR3 length: 11
CDR3 protein: ATSDPPVYEQY

V gene: TRBV5-4
D gene: -
CDR3 length: 12
CDR3 protein: ASSFGGNSYEQY

V gene: TRBV4-1
D gene: TRBD1
CDR3 length: 13
CDR3 protein: ASSLDRGRGNTIY

V gene: TRBV13
D gene: -
CDR3 length: 13
CDR3 protein: ASSLRGEMNTEAF

V gene: TRBV7-2
D gene: TRBD1
CDR3 length: 12
CDR3 protein: ASSTPGTDYEQY

V gene: TRBV4-1
D gene: TRBD2
CDR3 length: 14
CDR3 protein: ASSLGASGHLSEQF

V gene: TRBV10-3
D gene: -
CDR3 length: 14
CDR3 protein: AISEAGQQNTGELF

V gene: TRBV28
D gene: TRBD2
CDR3 length: 12
CDR3 protein: ATRYGGGSYEQY

V gene: TRBV27
D gene: TRBD2
CDR3 length: 13
CDR3 protein: ASSFLSGGPNEQF

V gene: TRBV5-4
D gene: TRBD2
CDR3 length: 13
CDR3 protein: ASSTEREASYEQY

V gene: TRBV19
D gene: -
CDR3 length: 12
CDR3 protein: ASSPTGSGNGYT

V gene: TRBV7-9
D gene: -
CDR3 length: 13
CDR3 protein: ASMGGPTSSYEQY

V gene: TRBV19
D gene: -
CDR3 length: 12
CDR3 protein: ASSIGGVNTEAF